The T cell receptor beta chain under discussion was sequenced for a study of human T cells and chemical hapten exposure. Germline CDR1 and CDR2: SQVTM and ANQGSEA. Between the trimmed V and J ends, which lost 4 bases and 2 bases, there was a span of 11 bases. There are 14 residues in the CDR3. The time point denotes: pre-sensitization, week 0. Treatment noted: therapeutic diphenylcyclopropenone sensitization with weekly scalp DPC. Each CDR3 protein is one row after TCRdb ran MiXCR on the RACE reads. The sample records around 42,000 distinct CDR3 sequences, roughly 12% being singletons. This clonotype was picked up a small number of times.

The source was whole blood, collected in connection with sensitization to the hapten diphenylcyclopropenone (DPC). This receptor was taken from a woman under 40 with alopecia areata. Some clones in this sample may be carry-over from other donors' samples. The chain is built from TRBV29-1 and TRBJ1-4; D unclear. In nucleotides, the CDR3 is TGCAGCGTTGGATTGACTTCGACTAATGAAAAACTGTTTTTT. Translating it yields CSVGLTSTNEKLFF. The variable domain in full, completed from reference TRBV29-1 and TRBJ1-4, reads SAVISQKPSRDICQRGTSLTIQCQVDSQVTMMFWYRQQPGQSLTLIATANQGSEATYESGFVIDKFPISRPNLTFSTLTVSNMSPEDSSIYLCSVGLTSTNEKLFFGSGTQLSVL.